This section outlines one T cell receptor (beta chain) sequence together with its context. Its antigen has not been determined. Base qualities are missing; no much larger clone stands one base away. The data belong to a study of blood T cells in healthy people across ages (dated by TCRdb to between 2015 and 2017). With respect to the entire study: Template switching captured roughly one uniquely barcoded TCR beta cDNA molecule per two T cells in model experiments. Using deep sequencing normalized with unique cDNA molecular identifiers, the study measured how TCR beta repertoire diversity changes with age. The donors were split into four age groups: young (average about 16 years), middle-aged (about 40), aged (over 55) and long-lived (about 82). To avoid experimental bias, donors of different ages were spread randomly across the sequencing lanes. The study analyzed two additional independent replicas of 1 million unique cDNA reads from the same blood draw for two donors, one aged 18 to 30 and one aged 80 or older. Here is what the overall study found, with its caveats: Observed TCR beta diversity correlated strongly with the percentage of naive T cells measured by flow cytometry. Compared with the aged group, the long-lived group had more naive CD4+ T cells, fewer expanded clones and increased TCR diversity, a pattern suggesting age selection. Bulk unsorted PBMC profiling prevented conclusive comparison of naive and antigen-experienced compartments. The CMV infection status of donors was not known, potentially confounding age-related changes in expanded clonotypes. Observed TCR beta diversity per million T cells fell roughly linearly with age, and a significant reduction was already apparent by age around 39. Estimates of total diversity from one million sequenced T cells were regarded as lower bounds and underestimates.

To prepare the library, 5' RACE was applied. The instrument given in TCRdb is Illumina HiSeq 2500. A second PCR of about 6 to 11 cycles was performed with a sample-barcoded 5' primer and a J-beta primer mix. A template-switch 5' adaptor carrying 12 random nucleotides introduced a unique molecular identifier onto each TCR beta cDNA molecule. Each sample yielded at least 2.5 million CDR3-containing paired-end reads. First-strand cDNA synthesis was performed from all RNA using the Mint cDNA synthesis kit, with priming by a TRBC-specific oligonucleotide. Following uracil-DNA glycosylase treatment, all cDNA underwent a first 18-cycle PCR with the universal primers M1SS and BC2_uni_R. The study's own analysis went as follows. Normalization of each sample was performed by random selection of 1 million high-quality reads, each carrying a distinct molecular identifier. Reads with shared molecular identifiers were discarded instead of being binned into consensus sequences. CDR3 identification, clonotype clustering and error correction used MiTCR with a Q25 quality threshold and the strictest error-elimination algorithm. A nonparametric unseen species model with Euler transformation was used to estimate lower-bound total TCR beta diversity. TCRdb handled the public reads itself, with Q25 trimming in fastp and clone calling in MiXCR, and kept productive beta chains. Every CDR3 protein is listed once, alongside the most common genes and DNA of its rows. What appears here as the V and J calls and clone size reflects TCRdb's work, not the paper's. In this sample the table shows about 280,000 distinct CDR3 sequences, roughly 27% of which occur a single time. The ten largest clones take up approximately 28% of the sample.

The donors were roughly 40 Caucasian individuals from Russia, aged 6 to 90 years, who were systemically healthy. Ten milliliters of peripheral blood were drawn from each donor into EDTA-treated Vacutainer tubes. Ficoll-Paque density-gradient centrifugation was used to isolate PBMCs, with at least 6.5 million per sample. Total RNA was extracted from PBMCs with Trizol reagent, with at least 6 micrograms obtained per sample. The percentages of naive CD45RAhigh/CD27high T cells were determined by flow cytometry on a PBMC aliquot from every donor. Sequences DFQATT (CDR1) and SNEGSKA (CDR2) are obtained from the germline V gene (reference sequence). The CDR3 starts with the cysteine, ends with the phenylalanine, and has 14 residues. Left in the record is the CDR3 DNA by itself, 42 bases read in frame from the first base.

The V and J segments used are TRBV20-1 and TRBJ2-5, with 9 bases matching TRBD2. The DNA end is a closer match to TRBJ2-7, so the J assignment may be wrong. Sequences were obtained from blood. The TCR comes from a woman aged 70-85 years in good health. CDR3 region: CSARALAGLGEQYF. The DNA is as follows: TGCAGTGCTAGAGCTCTAGCGGGATTGGGCGAGCAGTACTTC.